What follows are 15 T cell receptor beta chains derived from one specimen sequenced in a study of a mutant IDH1 vaccine in newly diagnosed glioma. The time point was: week 11, during vaccination. A single vaccine dose contained 300 ug of mutant IDH1 20-mer peptide, and topical imiquimod was used with it. Their specific antigens are unknown. The assay was immunoSEQ multiplex PCR, and TCRdb's table has in-frame clones only and misses some. This table has tens of thousands of clones, less than 85% appearing once. Sample: peripheral blood mononuclear cells (PBMCs), taken from a glioma patient whose treatment included an IDH1 peptide vaccine. All receptors come from a man between 18 and 29 years old with glioma. Some clones in this sample may be carry-over from other donors' samples.

This clone was seen a handful of times. The chain recombines TRBV5-4 with TRBJ1-2, with 8 bases fitting TRBD1. V lost 6 bases and J lost 4; bases outside the gene matches: 5. CDR1 SGHNT and CDR2 YYREEE come from the germline V gene (reference sequence). This CDR3 is built from 13 residues. The CDR3 is CASTKTGAYGYTF. CDR3 coding DNA: TGTGCCAGCACTAAGACAGGGGCCTATGGCTACACCTTC.

This chain connects TRBV10-3 to TRBJ1-5; TRBD1 matches 7 bases. The germline V gene has CDR1 ENHRY and CDR2 SYGVKD. V was pared by 3 bases and J by 6 bases, with 5 bases of the junction left unmatched. This CDR3 has 14 residues. The CDR3 DNA reads as TGTGCCATCAGTGAAGGACAGGTTCCTCAGCCCCAGCATTTT. This encodes CAISEGQVPQPQHF.

The gene calls are TRBV2 and TRBJ1-4; tentative D call: TRBD1 (5 bases). Trimming shortened V by 4 bases and J by 3 bases, and 15 bases separated the two germline ends. CDR3 length: 16 residues. Germline values: CDR1 SNHLY, CDR2 FYNNEI. The CDR3 DNA follows: TGTGCCAGCAGTGGACAGTCGAATTGGTCTAATGAAAAACTGTTTTTT. Encoded protein: CASSGQSNWSNEKLFF. The whole variable domain, remainder taken from reference TRBV2 and TRBJ1-4, is EPEVTQTPSHQVTQMGQEVILRCVPISNHLYFYWYRQILGQKVEFLVSFYNNEISEKSEIFDDQFSVERPDGSNFTLKIRSTKLEDSAMYFCASSGQSNWSNEKLFFGSGTQLSVL.

This clone has just one count. The gene calls are TRBV7-2 and TRBJ2-7, with D possibly matching TRBD1 (5 bases). This CDR3 comprises 13 residues. V was pared by 5 bases and J by 1 base, with 9 bases between. CDR1 and CDR2 from the germline V gene are SGHTA and FQGNSA. This CDR3 reads CASSPTASYEQYF. CDR3 bases: TGTGCCAGCAGCCCGACAGCTTCCTACGAGCAGTACTTC. Full variable domain (rest looked up from reference TRBV7-2 and TRBJ2-7): GAGVSQSPSNKVTEKGKDVELRCDPISGHTALYWYRQSLGQGLEFLIYFQGNSAPDKSGLPSDRFSAERTGGSVSTLTIQRTQQEDSAVYLCASSPTASYEQYFGPGTRLTVT.

The V call is TRBV28, the J call TRBJ2-7; 8 bases are a match to TRBD2. With 8 bases clipped from V and 10 bases from J, the junction kept 13 bases outside the gene matches. This CDR3 comprises 13 residues. From germline, CDR1 is MDHEN and CDR2 SYDVKM. The CDR3 spells CASQWGSGGAQYF. Written as DNA, the CDR3 is TGTGCCAGCCAGTGGGGGTCCGGGGGGGCCCAGTACTTC.

V gene TRBV7-9 combines with J gene TRBJ2-7; no firm D call. This CDR3 is built from 14 residues. CDR1 and CDR2 (germline): SEHNR, FQNEAQ (reference sequence). V gave up 6 bases and J gave up 1 base, with 13 bases separating them. In DNA, the CDR3 is TGTGCCAGCAGTCCAAGGTCAGGTTCCTACGAGCAGTACTTC. Translating it yields CASSPRSGSYEQYF.

This clone was recorded once. The J gene is TRBJ2-5, the V gene TRBV6-5; D is perhaps TRBD1 or TRBD2 (5 bases each). Germline lookup yields CDR1 MNHEY and CDR2 SVGAGI. V was clipped by 6 bases and J by 5 bases, with 13 bases between them. The CDR3 is 13 amino acids. The CDR3 is CASSRDRGETQYF. DNA for the CDR3: TGTGCCAGCAGCCGGGACCGCGGGGAGACCCAGTACTTC.

The sample holds one count of this clone. The J gene is TRBJ2-7, the V gene TRBV14, with 7 bases fitting TRBD2. J lost 7 bases, V lost 4 bases, and 7 bases had no gene match. The CDR3 is 13 residues long. Germline V lookup: CDR1 SGHDN, CDR2 FVKESK. CDR3 residues: CASSPQREGEQYF. In DNA, the CDR3 is TGTGCCAGCAGCCCACAAAGGGAGGGAGAGCAGTACTTC.

V usage is TRBV5-1 and J usage is TRBJ1-4, with a possible D match to TRBD1 (6 bases). CDR1 and CDR2 (germline): SGHRS, YFSETQ. V was clipped by 1 base and J by 4 bases, with 11 bases between them. The CDR3 covers 15 residues. As DNA, the CDR3 is TGCGCCAGCAGCTTGACCCCCAGGGGTAATGAAAAACTGTTTTTT. Its translation is CASSLTPRGNEKLFF.

The J gene is TRBJ1-1, the V gene TRBV6-6, with D unclear. The CDR3 spans 13 residues. The V end lost 5 bases, the J end lost 4 bases, and 11 bases lay between the germline ends. Germline V CDR1 and CDR2: MNHNY, SVGAGI (reference sequence). The CDR3 protein is CASSPPRITEAFF. The CDR3 DNA sequence: TGTGCCAGCAGTCCCCCTCGGATCACTGAAGCTTTCTTT.

V gene TRBV29-1 combines with J gene TRBJ2-6, with D maybe TRBD1 (6 bases). The CDR3 totals 15 residues. Looked up from germline, CDR1 is SQVTM and CDR2 is ANQGSEA. V was trimmed by 4 bases and J by 2 bases, leaving 12 bases between them. The CDR3 nucleotides are TGCAGCGTTGGTAGTGCAGGGGCTGGGGCCAACGTCCTGACTTTC. This translates into CSVGSAGAGANVLTF. The full variable domain, completed using reference TRBV29-1 and TRBJ2-6, is SAVISQKPSRDICQRGTSLTIQCQVDSQVTMMFWYRQQPGQSLTLIATANQGSEATYESGFVIDKFPISRPNLTFSTLTVSNMSPEDSSIYLCSVGSAGAGANVLTFGAGSRLTVL.

The rearrangement joins TRBV10-2 to TRBJ2-1; tentatively, D is TRBD2 (5 bases). Germline V CDR1 and CDR2: WSHSY, SAAADI. Trimming took 4 bases from V and 5 from J, leaving 18 bases between them. The CDR3 extends over 16 amino acids. The CDR3 reads CASSVNGPYGDNEQFF. Here the CDR3 DNA reads TGCGCCAGCAGTGTGAACGGGCCCTACGGGGACAATGAGCAGTTCTTC.

The CDR3 here is CASSSGTGNEQYF. The CDR3 nucleotides are TGTGCCAGCAGCTCCGGGACAGGGAACGAGCAGTACTTC. The V call is TRBV5-4, the J call TRBJ2-7; 9 nucleotides align to TRBD1. V lost 3 bases and J lost 5; bases outside the gene matches: 3. Germline V gene lookup returns CDR1 SGHNT and CDR2 YYREEE (reference sequence). The CDR3 extends over 13 amino acids.

The J gene is TRBJ2-4, the V gene TRBV5-6; D not certain. Germline CDR1 reads SGHDT; CDR2 reads YYEEEE. V was cut by 7 bases and J by 0 bases, with 14 bases left in between. CDR3 size: 15 residues. This CDR3 is CASRSAGIAKNIQYF. The CDR3 DNA reads as TGTGCCAGCCGATCAGCAGGTATAGCCAAAAACATTCAGTACTTC.

The chain employs TRBV4-1 and TRBJ2-7, with TRBD1 matching 7 bases. This CDR3 is 15 amino acids long. After removal of 3 bases from V and 4 bases from J, the junction contained 9 bases not matched to a gene. Germline V gives CDR1 MGHRA, CDR2 YSYEKL. The chain's CDR3 is CASSHQDRAEYEQYF. The DNA for the CDR3 is TGCGCCAGCAGCCACCAAGACAGGGCGGAGTACGAGCAGTACTTC.